This T cell receptor beta chain was obtained from a study of blood T cell repertoires in COVID-19 (dated by TCRdb to about 2020). For the study in its entirety: Samples covering the acute and convalescent phases of COVID-19 were provided by collaborators in the United States, Italy and Spain. The material from the prospective study consisted of cDNA or gDNA derived from T cells, B-cell-depleted T cells, or PBMCs. Subjects who had been exposed to COVID-19, were actively infected with it, or had recovered from it provided the deeply sampled blood TCRbeta repertoires that made up the dataset. The repertoires were released in a freely available public database meant as a resource for research on the immune response to SARS-CoV-2. Samples came from the ongoing ImmuneRACE study (first 160 participants) plus 1,254 subjects from 6 global collaborators. A de-identified subject ID, COVID-19 status, age in years and sex were almost always included in the sample metadata. HLA class I and class II types, where available, came from metadata supplied by the sample provider rather than from assay-based typing.

The immunoSEQ Assay, a bias-controlled multiplex PCR, was used to amplify TCRbeta CDR3 regions from genomic DNA. In the source study's methods: The number of nucleated cells in each sample was estimated by amplification of reference gene primers within the assay. To quantify the absolute abundance of each unique TCRbeta CDR3 rearrangement, sequence reads were collapsed and filtered. For each sample, productive Simpson clonality was calculated as the square root of Simpson's diversity index over productive rearrangements. The source is immuneACCESS, and TCRdb retained only in-frame sequences with V and J called. Part of the clones is not carried over; for the studies checked, unresolved V genes explain less than half of this, and the remainder is unexplained. That table is the source of V, J and clone size, and D and trimming were worked out from the DNA. Counted in this sample were about 270,000 clones; around 86% of them appeared once. About 8.6% of the sample goes to the ten largest clones.

Each collaborating institution followed its own protocols to collect whole blood in K2EDTA tubes. Collaborator samples were shipped for TCRbeta analysis as frozen whole blood, isolated PBMCs, or DNA extracted from either sample type. The sample holds one count of this clone. The target of this receptor is not known. Base qualities were left out, and no much larger clone turns up one base away. General study outcomes and caveats: How much clinical and demographic metadata was included differed by source and by participant, and the metadata was provided uncurated.

Material for sequencing was peripheral blood. The source is a man aged 40-55 years with active or convalescent COVID-19.

Here is the DNA: TGTGCCAGCAGCCAACGGGTCGGCGGAGGTGAAAAACTGTTTTTT. Translation gives CASSQRVGGGEKLFF. The chain couples TRBV3-1 (or the pseudogene TRBV3-2) to TRBJ1-4, with no reliable assignment of the D segment. For CDR1 and CDR2, the germline V gene (reference sequence) lists LGHDT and YNNKEL. The CDR3 numbers 15 residues from cysteine through phenylalanine. CDR3 DNA only is kept here, 45 bases in frame from base 1. V loses 2 bases of germline sequence and J loses 7 bases, and the interval between the two ends is 14 bases.